Below, 19 T cell receptor beta chains from the same sample are listed, as sequenced in a study of T cells in Graves' hyperthyroidism and ophthalmopathy. Regions amplified from RNA transcripts were the TCR beta CDR3 regions. During a first-round RT-PCR of the TCR CDR3, the HTBI primer set was used. TCRdb re-called the multiplex PCR reads with MiXCR, one entry per CDR3 protein. The data hold hundreds of thousands of distinct CDR3 sequences, with approximately 40% observed a single time. Source material: blood. These TCRs come from a young man with Graves' hyperthyroidism.

This clonotype was observed many times. This rearrangement joins TRBV7-9 to TRBJ2-7, with D possibly being TRBD1 or TRBD2 (5 bases each). The V and J ends lost 5 bases and 2 bases respectively, with 13 bases between them. The CDR3 has 14 residues. Germline V gene data show CDR1 as SEHNR and CDR2 as FQNEAQ (reference sequence). The CDR3: CASSQGARPYEQYF. The DNA of the CDR3 is TGTGCCAGCAGCCAGGGAGCTAGGCCCTACGAGCAGTACTTC.

This clonotype was detected a few times. V gene TRBV9 combines with J gene TRBJ2-7; 8 bases map to TRBD1. Germline V lookup: CDR1 SGDLS, CDR2 YYNGEE. This CDR3 spans 14 amino acids. Unmatched junction bases numbered 7, after V lost 2 bases and J lost 6 bases. The DNA of the CDR3 is TGTGCCAGCAGCGTCGGCCAGGGGGCAGGCGAGCAGTACTTC. This codes for CASSVGQGAGEQYF.

There are many counts of this clonotype. The chain couples TRBV10-3 to TRBJ2-5; D might be TRBD2 (5 bases). This CDR3 is 12 amino acids long. Trimming removed 3 bases at V and 5 bases at J, with 7 bases between. CDR1 and CDR2 from the germline V gene are ENHRY and SYGVKD. The CDR3 nucleotides are TGTGCCATCAGTGATGGGGAGGAGACCCAGTACTTC. Translated: CAISDGEETQYF.

In its sample, this clonotype was seen many times. This sequence joins TRBV10-3 and TRBJ1-1; maybe TRBD1 (6 bases). V was shortened by 8 bases and J by 5 bases, with 12 bases between the two germline ends. Looked up from germline, CDR1 is ENHRY and CDR2 is SYGVKD. The CDR3 has 12 residues. The CDR3 protein is CAIGAGDTEAFF. CDR3 sequence (DNA): TGTGCCATCGGGGCAGGGGATACTGAAGCTTTCTTT.

This rearrangement joins TRBV7-9 to TRBJ1-4; TRBD1 matches at 7 bases. Looked up from germline, CDR1 is SEHNR and CDR2 is FQNEAQ (reference sequence). The CDR3 extends over 15 amino acids. Trimming took 3 bases from V and 7 from J; bases not matched to a gene: 8. The CDR3 spells CASSLETGAAEKLFF. CDR3 nucleotides: TGTGCCAGCAGCTTGGAAACAGGGGCTGCTGAAAAACTGTTTTTT.

This clonotype was picked up a small number of times. V is TRBV4-1 and J is TRBJ2-7; 9 bases align to TRBD1. The CDR3 sequence is 15 residues long. Germline-derived CDR1 and CDR2 are MGHRA and YSYEKL. Unmatched junction bases numbered 3, after V lost 1 base and J lost 2 bases. In DNA, the CDR3 is TGCGCCAGCAGCCAAGTCGGGACAGGGCCCTACGAGCAGTACTTC. It specifies CASSQVGTGPYEQYF.

The chain combines TRBV7-2 with TRBJ1-3, with D unclear. With 3 bases removed from V and 4 bases from J, the gap between germline ends came to 13 bases. CDR1 is SGHTA, CDR2 FQGNSA, per germline. The CDR3 contains 15 residues. The chain's CDR3 is CASSFDLTSGNTIYF. As DNA, the CDR3 is TGTGCCAGCAGCTTTGACCTAACGTCGGGAAACACCATATATTTT.

This clonotype was counted at least ten times. This chain uses TRBV9 with TRBJ2-2, with a possible D match to TRBD1 (5 bases). The CDR3 loop spans 12 amino acids. V lost 6 bases and J 3 bases, leaving 6 bases between the germline ends. Germline V gene sequence: CDR1 SGDLS, CDR2 YYNGEE. Here the CDR3 reads CASKTDTGELFF. The DNA of the CDR3 is TGTGCCAGCAAGACAGACACCGGGGAGCTGTTTTTT. Full variable domain (remainder filled in from reference TRBV9 and TRBJ2-2): DSGVTQTPKHLITATGQRVTLRCSPRSGDLSVYWYQQSLDQGLQFLIQYYNGEERAKGNILERFSAQQFPDLHSELNLSSLELGDSALYFCASKTDTGELFFGEGSRLTVL.

V and J are TRBV20-1 and TRBJ2-7; D is possibly TRBD2 (5 bases). V was cut by 8 bases and J by 0 bases, with 14 bases left in between. The CDR3 is made up of 13 amino acids. CDR1 and CDR2 (germline): DFQATT, SNEGSKA (reference sequence). The CDR3 protein is CSPGERPSYEQYF. The CDR3 nucleotides read TGCAGTCCCGGGGAGCGACCCTCCTACGAGCAGTACTTC.

V gene TRBV11-2 combines with J gene TRBJ2-2; D possibly corresponds to TRBD2 (5 bases). V dropped 4 bases and J dropped 4 bases, with 13 bases sitting between them. The CDR3 extends over 15 amino acids. Germline CDR1 is SGHAT and CDR2 is FQNNGV. The CDR3 region has the DNA TGTGCCAGCAGCTGGGCCGGACGGGGCACCGGGGAGCTGTTTTTT. Amino acids: CASSWAGRGTGELFF.

The chain recombines TRBV20-1 with TRBJ2-7, with no clear D. The germline V and J ends were trimmed by 2 bases and 6 bases, with 8 bases remaining between them. Germline loops: CDR1 DFQATT, CDR2 SNEGSKA (reference sequence). The CDR3 totals 11 residues. The CDR3 sequence is CSARTEFEQYF. The CDR3 DNA sequence: TGCAGTGCTAGAACAGAGTTCGAGCAGTACTTC.

This chain connects TRBV7-9 to TRBJ1-2, with 7 bases matching TRBD1. This CDR3 contains 16 residues. V gave up 5 bases and J gave up 3 bases; unmatched junction bases: 12. CDR1 is SEHNR, CDR2 FQNEAQ, per germline (reference sequence). CDR3 bases: TGTGCCAGCAGCCAAGGAACAGGGGACCCTTACTATGGCTACACCTTC. This encodes CASSQGTGDPYYGYTF.

This clonotype appeared a few times. The V gene is TRBV20-1, the J gene TRBJ1-1, with no clear D. Germline loops: CDR1 DFQATT, CDR2 SNEGSKA (reference sequence). With 0 bases removed from V and 1 base from J, the gap between germline ends came to 12 bases. The CDR3 spans 15 residues. The CDR3 bases are TGCAGTGCTAGAGATCCAAGGGCGGGGAACACTGAAGCTTTCTTT. This gives the protein CSARDPRAGNTEAFF.

A note on this clonotype: The junction departs from germline at one end; a sequencing error may be responsible. The chain joins TRBV7-7 to TRBJ1-5; TRBD1 matches at 9 bases. Germline V gene lookup returns CDR1 SSHAT and CDR2 FNYEAQ (reference sequence). The CDR3 covers 21 residues. The CDR3 loop is CASSLGEGTGRPVLGNQPQHF. In DNA, the CDR3 is TGTGCTAGCAGCTTAGGCGAAGGGACAGGGCGCCCAGTTTTAGGCAATCAGCCCCAGCATTTT.

This clonotype was detected ten times or more. The rearrangement joins TRBV25-1 to TRBJ1-4; unclear D gene. CDR3 size: 13 residues. In germline, CDR1 is MGHDK, CDR2 SYGVNS. V was trimmed by 6 bases and J by 2 bases, leaving 7 bases between them. The chain's CDR3 is CASRQNTNEKLFF. CDR3 DNA sequence: TGTGCCAGCAGACAGAATACTAATGAAAAACTGTTTTTT.

Comments on this clonotype: At one of its ends the junction is not consistent with the germline gene, which may arise from a read error. The rearrangement joins TRBV6-5 to TRBJ1-6, with D possibly being TRBD1 (6 bases). Germline V lookup: CDR1 MNHEY, CDR2 SVGAGI. The CDR3 extends over 14 amino acids. The CDR3 is CAISYRGHNSPLHF. DNA of the CDR3: TGTGCCATCAGTTACCGGGGACACAATTCACCCCTCCACTTT.

The chain is built from TRBV11-1 and TRBJ2-7; 7 bases match TRBD1. Germline assignment: CDR1 SGHAT and CDR2 FQDESV (reference sequence). The length of the CDR3 is 14 residues. V trimming: 4 bases; J trimming: 6 bases; junction bases outside the gene matches: 9. Written as DNA, the CDR3 is TGTGCCAGCAGCTCCATCCGGGACAGCCGCGAGCAGTACTTC. Protein sequence: CASSSIRDSREQYF.

This clonotype was detected once. J is TRBJ1-5 and V is TRBV7-2; TRBD1 agrees at 11 bases. V dropped 5 bases and J dropped 6; count of bases not matched to a gene: 6. Germline CDR1 reads SGHTA; CDR2 reads FQGNSA. This CDR3 is built from 15 residues. This CDR3 is CASSIRDRGGQPQHF. The DNA of the CDR3 is TGTGCCAGCAGCATAAGGGACAGGGGGGGTCAGCCCCAGCATTTT.

The sample holds many counts of this clonotype. The chain is built from TRBV19 and TRBJ2-5; TRBD2 might be the D (5 bases). Germline CDR1 LNHDA, CDR2 SQIVND (reference sequence). Deletions cut 4 bases from V and 5 bases from J, with 14 bases between. This CDR3 spans 14 amino acids. Here the CDR3 DNA reads TGTGCCAGTAGTAGCGGGTCAGCCGGGGAGACCCAGTACTTC. Translating gives CASSSGSAGETQYF. Variable domain in full (rest from reference TRBV19 and TRBJ2-5): DGGITQSPKYLFRKEGQNVTLSCEQNLNHDAMYWYRQDPGQGLRLIYYSQIVNDFQKGDIAEGYSVSREKKESFPLTVTSAQKNPTAFYLCASSSGSAGETQYFGPGTRLLVL.